The entry below gives a single T cell receptor (beta chain) sequence along with its context. Its antigen is still unknown. TCRdb's copy holds only in-frame clones and misses some; the assay was immunoSEQ multiplex PCR. The sample carries 18,000 or so clones, about four fifths recorded once. The source of the sample is a study of PD-1 blockade in classical Hodgkin lymphoma. Study-level points and caveats: Before treatment, TCR diversity in newly diagnosed patients was reportedly lower than in healthy donors. Differences between repertoires have undefined causes, possibly disease activity or prior therapy.

Sample time point: newly diagnosed, previously untreated cHL patient sample. From thawed PBMCs, CD4+ T cells were purified using magnetic negative selection. Investigators turned to newly diagnosed, untreated classical Hodgkin lymphoma PBMCs for comparison. The CDR3 consists of 16 residues. Trimming removed 1 base at V and 0 bases at J, with 12 bases between. The germline V gene encodes CDR1 LNHDA and CDR2 SQIVND (reference sequence). This chain links TRBV19 with TRBJ1-1, with a possible D match to TRBD1 (5 bases). Material for sequencing was CD4+ T cells from blood. The origin of this receptor is a human donor with classical Hodgkin lymphoma. The CDR3 protein is CASSIGFQGMNTEAFF. The CDR3 nucleotides read TGTGCCAGTAGTATAGGATTTCAGGGCATGAACACTGAAGCTTTCTTT.